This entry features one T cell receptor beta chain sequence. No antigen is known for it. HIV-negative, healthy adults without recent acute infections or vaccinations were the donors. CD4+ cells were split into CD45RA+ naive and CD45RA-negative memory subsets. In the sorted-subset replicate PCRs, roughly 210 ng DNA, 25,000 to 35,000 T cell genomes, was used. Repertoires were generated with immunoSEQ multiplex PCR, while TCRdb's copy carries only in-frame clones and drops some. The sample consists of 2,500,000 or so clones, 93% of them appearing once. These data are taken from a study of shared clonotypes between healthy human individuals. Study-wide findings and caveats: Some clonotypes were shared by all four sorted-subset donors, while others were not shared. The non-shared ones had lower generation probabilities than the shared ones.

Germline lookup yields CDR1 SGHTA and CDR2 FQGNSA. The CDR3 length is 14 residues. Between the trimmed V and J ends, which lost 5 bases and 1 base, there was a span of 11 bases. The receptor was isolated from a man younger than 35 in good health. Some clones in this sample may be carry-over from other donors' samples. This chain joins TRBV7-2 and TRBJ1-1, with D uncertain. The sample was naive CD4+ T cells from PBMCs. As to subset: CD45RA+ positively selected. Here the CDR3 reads CASSPAGRNTEAFF. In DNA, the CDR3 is TGTGCCAGCAGCCCAGCGGGGAGGAACACTGAAGCTTTCTTT. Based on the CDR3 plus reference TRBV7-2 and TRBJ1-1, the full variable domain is GAGVSQSPSNKVTEKGKDVELRCDPISGHTALYWYRQSLGQGLEFLIYFQGNSAPDKSGLPSDRFSAERTGGSVSTLTIQRTQQEDSAVYLCASSPAGRNTEAFFGQGTRLTVV.